This TCR beta chain comes out of a study of shared clonotypes between healthy human individuals. General study points: The naive CD4 repertoires of a handful of donors were compared, and about 5% of clonotypes were shared.

Evenly divided among several immunoSEQ plates was the genomic DNA of each subset. Per the study methods: Sequence data from immunoSEQ were junction-only and lacked quality scores; consequently, filtering differed. Sequenced by immunoSEQ multiplex PCR; TCRdb stores in-frame clones only, minus some. V and J calls and clone size follow that table, whereas D and trimming were derived from the DNA. The table lists 2 million to 2.5 million clones, 85% to 95% of them singletons. CD45RA+ naive and CD45RA-negative memory subsets were separated from CD4+ cells. The length of the CDR3 is 12 residues. V lost 5 bases and J 10 bases, leaving 12 bases between the germline ends. The germline V gene encodes CDR1 MNHNY and CDR2 SVGAGI (reference sequence). In the case of this clone: What it binds is not known.

V usage is TRBV6-6 and J usage is TRBJ1-5; D gene unclear. Source material: naive CD4+ T cells sorted from blood. Subset denoted: CD45RA+ positively selected. The TCR was taken from a man aged 18 to 30 in good health. For the CDR3, the DNA is TGTGCCAGCAGTACCCCTTCCATCCCCCAGCATTTT. Translated, it gives CASSTPSIPQHF.